Following are 4 T cell receptor beta chains from one sample sequenced in a study of early T cells in non-severe SARS-CoV-2 infection (dated by TCRdb to the early 2020s). Library construction relied on 5' RACE. The data were produced on a NextSeq 500. Through fastp at Q25 and MiXCR, TCRdb rebuilt clones from the public reads, retaining in-frame beta chains. Merged by CDR3 protein, the rows form single entries marked with the most common genes and DNA. This sample is represented by under 40,000 distinct CDR3 sequences; 5.8% of them were singletons. About 8% of the sample comes from the top ten. The material sequenced was whole blood. These receptors all come from an adult who was a healthcare worker with PCR-confirmed SARS-CoV-2 infection or an uninfected control (not recorded which).

In its sample, this clonotype was seen many times. The V and J genes are TRBV28 and TRBJ1-6; a weak D match, TRBD1 (5 bases). Germline V gene lookup returns CDR1 MDHEN and CDR2 SYDVKM. V shed 1 base and J shed 11 bases, with 12 bases lying between them. This CDR3 is 14 amino acids long. The CDR3 is CASSLSWGGTPLHF. CDR3 DNA: TGTGCCAGCAGTTTATCCTGGGGGGGAACACCCCTCCACTTT.

There are many counts of this clonotype. The rearrangement joins TRBV4-1 to TRBJ1-1; TRBD1 agrees at 7 bases. Germline V gives CDR1 MGHRA, CDR2 YSYEKL. Trimming at V came to 3 bases and at J to 10 bases, leaving 5 bases not matched to a gene. This CDR3 is 12 amino acids long. The CDR3 sequence is CASSQRGRGAFF. The CDR3 DNA follows: TGCGCCAGCAGCCAGAGGGGGCGGGGAGCTTTCTTT.

This clonotype was recorded many times. The chain recombines TRBV7-2 with TRBJ2-5; 10 nucleotides line up with TRBD2. J was trimmed by 2 bases and V by 5 bases; bases with no gene match: 8. The CDR3 is made up of 16 amino acids. Germline loops: CDR1 SGHTA, CDR2 FQGNSA. The CDR3 bases are TGTGCCAGCAGCCCCCAGCGGGGGGGAGATCAAGAGACCCAGTACTTC. Encoded protein: CASSPQRGGDQETQYF.

V and J are TRBV6-5 and TRBJ2-1; possible D gene TRBD1, 6 bases. This CDR3 region has 12 residues. From germline, CDR1 is MNHEY and CDR2 SVGAGI. Trimming cost V 6 bases and J 6 bases, with 9 bases left between them. The CDR3 nucleotides are TGTGCCAGCAGCGAACAGGGCAATGAGCAGTTCTTC. Its protein is CASSEQGNEQFF.